These T cell receptor beta chains were read from a single sample in a study of tumor-infiltrating lymphocytes in primary liver carcinoma. TCRdb re-called the multiplex PCR reads with MiXCR, one entry per CDR3 protein. The sample shows 150,000 to 200,000 distinct CDR3 sequences, about 65% of them seen only once. Sample: peripheral blood. Receptor source: a woman in her sixties or seventies with primary liver carcinoma and hepatitis B virus infection. The CDR3 runs from the conserved cysteine through the conserved F or W. D genes are given only for firm matches. Where a row states a size, it is once, few, many or the class of an expanded clone; other rows omit it.

J gene,D gene,V gene,clone size,CDR3 DNA,CDR3 protein
TRBJ2-7,TRBD1,TRBV6-2/TRBV6-3,many,TGTGCCAGCAGAGAGACAGGGGGATACGAGCAGTACTTC,CASRETGGYEQYF
TRBJ1-2,NA,TRBV6-5,many,TGTGCCAGCAGCCTGGAGGGAAATCTCTATGGCTACACCTTC,CASSLEGNLYGYTF
TRBJ1-2,NA,TRBV11-2,NA,TGTGCCAGCCACCGGGGCGGGAACTCCTATGGCTACACCTTC,CASHRGGNSYGYTF
TRBJ2-7,NA,TRBV4-1,NA,TGCGCCAGCAGCCAAGTAGTGGACGAGCAGTACTTC,CASSQVVDEQYF
TRBJ2-1,NA,TRBV24-1,NA,TGTGCCACCAGTGATTTCCTCGCCCATGAGCAGTTCTTC,CATSDFLAHEQFF
TRBJ1-2,NA,TRBV19,NA,TGTGCCAGTAGTATAGATGGCAGGGGATCCTATGGCTACACCTTC,CASSIDGRGSYGYTF
TRBJ2-3,NA,TRBV6-5,NA,TGTGCCTGCAGGTCCCCAGGGGGCACAGATACGCAGTATTTT,CACRSPGGTDTQYF
TRBJ2-3,TRBD2,TRBV11-2,NA,TGTGCCAGCAGCTTGGCTAGGTGGACTAGGGTCCCAGATGCGCAATATTTT,CASSLARWTRVPDAQYF
TRBJ2-5,NA,TRBV7-9,few,TGTGCCAGCAGCCCAAGGGAGAGCGAGACCCAGTACTTC,CASSPRESETQYF
TRBJ2-5,NA,TRBV5-1,few,TGCGCCAGCAGCTTGGGTGGGAATAAAGAGACCCAGTACTTC,CASSLGGNKETQYF
TRBJ2-7,NA,TRBV12-3/TRBV12-4,NA,TGTGACAGCGGTGGGACGGAATCCTACGAGCAGTACTTC,CDSGGTESYEQYF
TRBJ1-1,NA,TRBV29-1,once,NA,CSVAGGSWTEALF